This entry is about one T cell receptor beta chain. Its antigen is currently unknown. This entry is derived from a study of T-cell reconstitution after alpha-beta-depleted transplantation in children. General study findings and limits: For some patients, TCRbeta diversity was high at day 60 because of recipient T cells and thymic progenitors that survived. Newly produced T cells mostly provided counts and TCRbeta diversity after one year, as hyperexpanded clones declined. It was reported that alpha-beta T cells came from several hundred expanded graft clones (about two months after transplant).

Unique molecular identifiers were built into the TCRbeta library. TCRdb re-derived calls from the PCR reads in MiXCR, one entry per CDR3 protein. The sample lists about 300,000 distinct CDR3 sequences, about a tenth seen once, with over 6% in the top ten. The CDR3 is 15 amino acids. The germline V and J ends were trimmed by 2 bases and 0 bases, with 11 bases remaining between them. This TCR came from a boy under three years old with acute myeloid leukemia, due to receive a stem cell transplant. The sequencing here drew on PBMCs, taken before TCRalphabeta/CD19-depleted stem cell transplant. This chain links TRBV12-3 or TRBV12-4 with TRBJ2-7; TRBD1 or TRBD2 may be the D gene (5 bases each). The CDR3 loop reads CASSLSGGFSYEQYF. The DNA for the CDR3 is TGTGCCAGCAGTTTAAGTGGGGGATTCTCCTACGAGCAGTACTTC.